This T cell receptor beta chain was identified in a study of T cells in Graves' hyperthyroidism and ophthalmopathy. This clonotype showed up many times. The investigators amplified TCR beta CDR3 regions from RNA transcripts. When the TCR CDR3 underwent first-round RT-PCR, the HTBI primer set was used. MiXCR was run by TCRdb on the multiplex PCR reads, yielding one entry per CDR3 protein. The sample includes around 300,000 distinct CDR3 sequences, around 13% seen only once; the top ten take approximately 35%. The V end lost 8 bases, the J end lost 6 bases, and 20 bases lay between the germline ends. Per the germline V gene, CDR1 is SGHRS and CDR2 is YFSETQ. The CDR3 consists of 14 residues.

Sequencing was done on a sample of blood. This TCR derives from a woman between 40 and 55 years old with Graves' ophthalmopathy. The chain recombines TRBV5-1 with TRBJ1-1, with D perhaps matching TRBD1 (5 bases). In nucleotides, the CDR3 is TGCGCCAGTTCAAGGGTGGGGGGGGACCCTGAAGCTTTCTTT. It translates to CASSRVGGDPEAFF.